What follows is one T cell receptor (beta chain) and its context. The antigen is not known. A 5'RACE template-switching step, the method used to make TCR cDNA, added a universal primer site and UMIs. MiXCR was run by TCRdb on the 5' RACE reads, yielding one entry per CDR3 protein. The sample yields 500,000 to 650,000 distinct CDR3 sequences, more than 9% seen once. This CDR3 region has 13 residues. The ends were cut back, 4 bases at V and 3 bases at J, with 12 bases in the middle. Germline loops: CDR1 DFQATT, CDR2 SNEGSKA (reference sequence). This record belongs to a study of T cells after yellow fever vaccination. Study results and caveats: Booster sampling recovered most clones from primary vaccination (around 97% CD4, approximately 90% CD8). Weaker overall was a secondary response that nonetheless peaked faster, on day 5 versus 15. A small share of clonotypes appeared in both CD4 and CD8 compartments.

The V gene is TRBV20-1, the J gene TRBJ2-5; D might be TRBD1 or TRBD2, each matching 5 bases. Specimen: PBMCs, collected on the day of the yellow fever booster vaccination. The clonotype was recovered from a man aged 25-40 years who received the YFV17D yellow fever vaccine. This CDR3 reads CSAKRGTKETQYF. CDR3 sequence (DNA): TGCAGTGCTAAGAGGGGAACAAAAGAGACCCAGTACTTC.